This T cell receptor (beta chain) comes out of a study of T cell responses to AZD1222 COVID-19 vaccine. The data were produced by immunoSEQ multiplex PCR, yet TCRdb's version contains in-frame clones alone and is incomplete. The sample has 45,000 to 60,000 clones, about 90% seen once. The clonotype comes from an adult in good health. The source was peripheral blood, collected on day 0 of AZD1222 vaccination.

CDR3 residues: CASSLGQGSTGELFF. CDR3 in DNA: TGCGCCAGCAGCCTCGGACAGGGGTCAACCGGGGAGCTGTTTTTT. The rearrangement joins TRBV5-1 to TRBJ2-2, with 9 bases lining up with TRBD1. This CDR3 spans 15 amino acids. Per the germline V gene, CDR1 is SGHRS and CDR2 is YFSETQ. The V and J ends lost 4 bases and 5 bases, in that order; junction bases with no gene match: 6.